The T cell receptor beta chain described here comes from a study of PD-1 blockade in classical Hodgkin lymphoma (dated by TCRdb to 2018 to 2021). Regarding the research as a whole: Nivolumab dosing was 3 mg/kg intravenously every 2 weeks, continuing until either disease progression or unacceptable toxicity. To define a peripheral blood immune signature of response to PD-1 blockade in classical Hodgkin lymphoma, the study combined TCR beta sequencing with CyTOF. The paper's findings and limits, for the study overall: Baseline TCR diversity was reported as lower in newly diagnosed patients than in healthy donors, and lower still in relapsed/refractory patients. Patients starting nivolumab less than 1 year after ASCT had lower diversity and were excluded from later analyses to avoid confounding by immune reconstitution. Baseline diversity similar to that of newly diagnosed patients was observed in trial patients achieving complete response, whereas significantly lower diversity was observed in partial responders and progressors. Only a single clinical trial cohort was studied, and what caused the repertoire differences, possibly disease activity or prior therapy, remained undefined. By C4D1, a significant rise was seen in CD4+ TCR diversity but not in CD8+ TCR diversity (p=0.0027 vs p=0.16), and the rise was most apparent among complete responders (p=0.02).

Explained via the paper, the time point label denotes: cycle 1 day 1 (C1D1), immediately before nivolumab initiation. Relapse after autologous stem cell transplantation had occurred in all trial patients, and cohorts A, B and C were distinguished by prior brentuximab vedotin exposure. The trial cohort comprised a few dozen patients with relapsed/refractory classical Hodgkin lymphoma whose best overall responses were complete response, partial response or progressive disease. Single-agent nivolumab was administered to trial patients in the multi-cohort phase II CheckMate 205 trial. Best overall response was determined by an independent review committee according to the 2007 International Working Group response criteria. Trial PBMCs were obtained immediately prior to nivolumab initiation (C1D1) and on therapy at cycle 2 day 1 and cycle 4 day 1. Peripheral blood was collected in 8 mL Vacutainer Cell Preparation Tubes, from which PBMCs were isolated by centrifugation and then cryopreserved.

The cysteine opens and the phenylalanine closes a CDR3 of 15 amino acids. The DNA shown is the 45-base CDR3, in frame from base 1. According to the germline V gene (reference sequence), CDR1 reads MNHEY and CDR2 reads SMNVEV. The germline V and J ends show losses of 6 bases and 3 bases respectively, and no gene match explains 5 bases of the junction. Genomic DNA was extracted with the Qiagen DNeasy kit from unsorted PBMCs and from negatively selected CD4+ and CD8+ fractions. Amplification of TCR beta CDR3 regions was done by immunoSEQ multiplex PCR with primers that anneal to V and J segments. A synthetic immune receptor repertoire was used to minimize amplification bias, and any residual bias was removed computationally once sequencing was done. As for the authors' bioinformatics: Custom Python scripts were used to quantify repertoire diversity as the Shannon entropy index. The unsorted, CD4+ and CD8+ repertoires were each analyzed separately, with the exception of combined analyses, where CD4+ and CD8+ sequences were merged in silico. A clone was considered expanded if an increase in frequency of at least 2-fold after treatment relative to C1D1 was found, and a pseudocount of 0.5 was applied to clones undetected at baseline. Clones with 0 or 1 copy at C1D1 were defined as singleton clones, while clones with 2 or more copies were defined as non-singleton clones. Clones expanded in unsorted samples were labelled as CD4+, CD8+ or unknown by matching protein sequences in sorted samples from the same patient. Wilcoxon tests on paired samples were used to test changes in diversity from C1D1 to C4D1. TCRdb obtained this table from immuneACCESS and retained in-frame rearrangements with V and J assigned. These tables miss some clones; where compared with another copy, unresolved V genes account for less than half of the shortfall, and the remainder is unexplained. The DNA gave D and trimming, while V, J and clone size come from that table. This sample comprises approximately 61,000 clones, 80% to 90% of them detected only once. The ten largest clones represent roughly 15% of the sample.

With regard to this clone: Its antigen has not been determined. Base qualities are not at hand, and no much larger clone is one base apart.

The sequencing used peripheral blood mononuclear cells (PBMCs), collected at baseline. The clonotype comes from a human donor with classical Hodgkin lymphoma. Recombination linked TRBV27 to TRBJ1-4; TRBD1 lines up with 9 middle nucleotides. The CDR3 is CASRRRDRANEKLFF. The nucleotides read TGTGCCAGCAGACGCCGGGACAGGGCTAATGAAAAACTGTTTTTT.